The source of this T cell receptor beta chain is a study of shared T cell receptors in the human thymus. Sequencing was performed with immunoSEQ multiplex PCR; in TCRdb, only in-frame clones are kept and a portion is missing. The table includes about 500,000 clones, about 80% detected once. V was pared by 7 bases and J by 3 bases, with 19 bases between. This CDR3 has 15 residues. Germline CDR1 reads MDHEN; CDR2 reads SYDVKM. These sequences were also reported in another study, on human thymus T cells.

The source is a boy in the first two years of life with a congenital heart defect. The chain has TRBV28 and TRBJ2-7, with D perhaps TRBD2 (6 bases). Material: thymocytes. In DNA, the CDR3 is TGTGCCAGCACCCTACCCGGGGAGGCGGACTACGAGCAGTACTTC. It is translated as CASTLPGEADYEQYF.